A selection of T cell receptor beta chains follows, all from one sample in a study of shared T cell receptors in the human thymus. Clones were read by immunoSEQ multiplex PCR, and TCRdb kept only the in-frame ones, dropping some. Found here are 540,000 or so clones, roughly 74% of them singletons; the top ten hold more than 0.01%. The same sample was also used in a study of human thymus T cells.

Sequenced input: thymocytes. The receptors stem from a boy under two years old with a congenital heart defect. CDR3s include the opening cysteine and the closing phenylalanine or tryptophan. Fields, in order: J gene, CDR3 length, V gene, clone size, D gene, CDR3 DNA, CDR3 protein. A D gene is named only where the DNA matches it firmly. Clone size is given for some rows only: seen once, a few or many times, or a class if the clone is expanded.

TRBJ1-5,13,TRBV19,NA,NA,TGTGCCAGTAGTTTTACTCAAGCTCAGCCCCAGCATTTT,CASSFTQAQPQHF
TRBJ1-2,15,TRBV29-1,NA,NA,TGCAGCGTTGAGGGCAGCTTTAAGGGAGGCTATGGCTACACCTTC,CSVEGSFKGGYGYTF
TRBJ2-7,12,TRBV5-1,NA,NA,TGCGCCAGCAGCTTGGATCCCGGGATATGGAACTTC,CASSLDPGIWNF
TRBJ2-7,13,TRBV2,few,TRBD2,TGTGCCAGCCTGGGACTAGCCCCCTACGAGCAGTACTTC,CASLGLAPYEQYF
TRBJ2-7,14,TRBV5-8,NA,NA,TGTGCCAGCAGCTGGGCAGGGCGGTCTTACGAGCAGTACTTC,CASSWAGRSYEQYF
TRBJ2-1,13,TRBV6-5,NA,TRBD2,TGTGCCAGCAGTACGGGGACTAGAGGCGAGCAGTTCTTC,CASSTGTRGEQFF
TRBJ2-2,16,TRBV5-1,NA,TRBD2,TGCGCCAGCAGACCAACTAGCGGGAGATCAACCGGGGAGCTGTTTTTT,CASRPTSGRSTGELFF
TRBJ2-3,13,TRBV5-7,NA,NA,TGTGCCAGCAGCTTCGGGGGCACAGATACGCAGTATTTT,CASSFGGTDTQYF
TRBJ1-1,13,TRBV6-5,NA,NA,TGTGCCAGCAGGGGGAGGGGGGAGGCTGAAGCTTTCTTT,CASRGRGEAEAFF
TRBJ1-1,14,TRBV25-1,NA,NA,TGTGCCAGCAGTAGTATGGAGGGGACCACTGAAGCTTTCTTT,CASSSMEGTTEAFF
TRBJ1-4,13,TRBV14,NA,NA,TGTGCCAGCAGCCGGAGGGAAGGTGAAAAACTGTTTTTT,CASSRREGEKLFF
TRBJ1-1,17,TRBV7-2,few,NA,TGTGCCAGCAGCTTAGCGGCAGGGGAAGGAGTGAACACTGAAGCTTTCTTT,CASSLAAGEGVNTEAFF
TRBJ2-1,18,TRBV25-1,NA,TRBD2,TGTGCCAGCAGTGAATCCGCTCTCCTAGCGGGAGGGATGAATGAGCAGTTCTTC,CASSESALLAGGMNEQFF
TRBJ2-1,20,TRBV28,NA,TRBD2,TGTGCCAGCAGTTTACGGGGGGGGGTGGCCGGGACTAGCGGGAGGGCTGAGCAGTTCTTC,CASSLRGGVAGTSGRAEQFF
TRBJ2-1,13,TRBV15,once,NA,TGTGCCACCAGCCTGGGTCTAGAAAATGAGCAGTTCTTC,CATSLGLENEQFF
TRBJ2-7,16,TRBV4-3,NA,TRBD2,TGCGCCAGCAGCCAAGAAAGCCCTAGCGGGAGCTACGAGCAGTACTTC,CASSQESPSGSYEQYF
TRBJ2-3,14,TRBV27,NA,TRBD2,TGTGCCAGCAGAGAGCGGGATACACTATCTACGCAGTATTTT,CASRERDTLSTQYF
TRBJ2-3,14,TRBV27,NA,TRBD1,TGTGCCAGCAGTCGGACAGGGTTGGCAGATACGCAGTATTTT,CASSRTGLADTQYF
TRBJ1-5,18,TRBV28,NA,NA,TGTGCCAGCAGTTTTCAGACGGGGGGTAGCCCTAGCAATCAGCCCCAGCATTTT,CASSFQTGGSPSNQPQHF
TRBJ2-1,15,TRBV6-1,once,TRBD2,TGTGCCAGCAGTGAGTGGCTAGCGGGCTACAATGAGCAGTTCTTC,CASSEWLAGYNEQFF